Below, 27 T cell receptor beta chains from the same sample are listed, as sequenced in a study of control samples from healthy donors and cancer patients. This table comes from immunoSEQ multiplex PCR, and its TCRdb copy is limited to in-frame clones, with some not included. The sample carries more than 150,000 clones, 85% to 95% recorded once. The material sequenced was blood. These receptors all stem from a man aged 45 to 65 in good health.

The chain carries TRBV20-1 and TRBJ2-7, with 10 bases aligning to TRBD1. This CDR3 is built from 14 residues. Germline V gene data show CDR1 as DFQATT and CDR2 as SNEGSKA (reference sequence). J gave up 7 bases and V 3 bases, and 9 bases lay outside the gene matches. CDR3 loop: CSASGDRGVGEQYF. The CDR3 nucleotides are TGCAGTGCTAGTGGGGACAGGGGAGTAGGGGAGCAGTACTTC.

This chain links TRBV27 with TRBJ2-7, with D unresolved. This CDR3 has 13 residues. V was trimmed by 5 bases and J by 1 base, leaving 9 bases between them. From germline, CDR1 is MNHEY and CDR2 SMNVEV (reference sequence). The CDR3: CASSRTESYEQYF. CDR3 coding DNA: TGTGCCAGCAGTAGGACGGAATCCTACGAGCAGTACTTC.

This clone has just a few counts. The J gene is TRBJ2-7, the V gene TRBV7-2, with 7 bases that match TRBD1. Germline V gene sequence: CDR1 SGHTA, CDR2 FQGNSA. Trimming at V came to 1 base and at J to 3 bases, leaving 9 bases not matched to a gene. The CDR3 extends over 16 amino acids. CDR3 residues: CASSLGGVGGDYEQYF. The CDR3 DNA is TGTGCCAGCAGCTTAGGTGGGGTAGGGGGCGACTACGAGCAGTACTTC.

As regards this clone: At one end the junction does not follow the germline gene, possibly because of a read error. This chain links TRBV7-9 with TRBJ1-1; D may be TRBD1 (6 bases). Germline V gene data show CDR1 as SEHNR and CDR2 as FQNEAQ (reference sequence). This CDR3 spans 16 amino acids. DNA for the CDR3: TGTGCCAGCAGCTTACTTTCTACAGGGTGGGCCCATGAAACTTTCTTT. Residues: CASSLLSTGWAHETFF. Full variable domain (rest looked up from reference TRBV7-9 and TRBJ1-1): DTGVSQNPRHKITKRGQNVTFRCDPISEHNRLYWYRQTLGQGPEFLTYFQNEAQLEKSRLLSDRFSAERPKGSFSTLEIQRTEQGDSAMYLCASSLLSTGWAHETFFGQGTRLTVV.

The gene calls are TRBV12-3 or TRBV12-4 and TRBJ2-3, with D possibly being TRBD2 (6 bases). V was cut by 1 base and J by 8 bases, with 10 bases left in between. CDR3 size: 13 residues. This CDR3 is CASSLGPGGTQYF. DNA of the CDR3: TGTGCCAGCAGTTTAGGACCCGGGGGTACGCAGTATTTT.

This chain joins TRBV28 and TRBJ2-1; D is perhaps TRBD2 (5 bases). In germline, CDR1 is MDHEN, CDR2 SYDVKM. The CDR3 has 13 residues. V was pared by 6 bases and J by 15 bases, with 21 bases between. CDR3 in DNA: TGTGCCAGCAGCCAGCCAACTCCCCAGCGGCGGTTCTTC. The encoded protein is CASSQPTPQRRFF.

The V gene is TRBV4-1, the J gene TRBJ2-7; TRBD2 matches at 10 bases. V gave up 2 bases and J gave up 5 bases; unmatched junction bases: 9. The germline gives CDR1 MGHRA, CDR2 YSYEKL. CDR3 length equals 16 residues. The CDR3 region is CASSQLSGRVPHEQYF. In nucleotides, the CDR3 is TGCGCCAGCAGCCAACTAAGCGGGAGGGTCCCCCACGAGCAGTACTTC.

The chain carries TRBV7-2 and TRBJ1-5, with 7 bases fitting TRBD1. Germline lookup yields CDR1 SGHTA and CDR2 FQGNSA. This CDR3 spans 14 amino acids. With V trimmed by 5 bases and J by 5 bases, 6 bases remained unmatched. Written as DNA, the CDR3 is TGTGCCAGCAGCCCCAGGGGGGGGGATCAGCCCCAGCATTTT. Protein: CASSPRGGDQPQHF.

CDR3 coding DNA: TGTGCCAGCAGACGCGGGACAGGGGTTCAAGAGACCCAGTACTTC. It is translated as CASRRGTGVQETQYF. V is TRBV5-8 and J is TRBJ2-5; TRBD1 matches 10 bases. The germline V gene has CDR1 SGHTS and CDR2 YDEGEE. Unmatched junction bases numbered 6, after V lost 5 bases and J lost 2 bases. The CDR3 extends over 15 amino acids.

The chain employs TRBV7-3 and TRBJ2-3; 16 bases map to TRBD2. After removal of 5 bases from V and 5 bases from J, the junction contained 13 bases not matched to a gene. The germline V gene has CDR1 SGHTA and CDR2 FQGTGA. The CDR3 consists of 19 residues. The CDR3, as DNA: TGTGCCAGCAGCCCGGGTTTGGGACTAGCGGGAGGGGGCAGAGATACGCAGTATTTT. This translates into CASSPGLGLAGGGRDTQYF.

V usage is TRBV25-1 and J usage is TRBJ1-2; D is possibly TRBD1 (6 bases). This CDR3 contains 13 residues. Trimming took off 4 bases at V and 8 bases at J, with 14 bases between the two ends. Germline V gene lookup returns CDR1 MGHDK and CDR2 SYGVNS. The CDR3 region is CASSAGQQVGYTF. The CDR3 nucleotides read TGTGCCAGCAGTGCCGGACAGCAGGTCGGCTACACCTTC.

This clone was counted between two and nine times. As DNA, the CDR3 is TGTGCCAGCAGGGGGGGAGGCTCCGGGGCCAACGTCCTGACTTTC. This codes for CASRGGGSGANVLTF. This sequence joins TRBV6-5 and TRBJ2-6, with D possibly matching TRBD2 (6 bases). This CDR3 has 15 residues. The germline V gene has CDR1 MNHEY and CDR2 SVGAGI. The V end lost 6 bases, the J end lost 4 bases, and 13 bases lay between the germline ends.

The rearrangement uses TRBV28 and TRBJ2-5; possibly TRBD2 for D (5 bases). V was cut by 6 bases and J by 2 bases, with 10 bases left in between. Germline CDR1 and CDR2: MDHEN and SYDVKM. The CDR3 loop spans 13 amino acids. The CDR3 loop is CASRKDLQETQYF. The CDR3 DNA sequence: TGTGCCAGCAGAAAGGACTTGCAAGAGACCCAGTACTTC.

CDR3 DNA: TGCATCGGCGGCGAACAGGGGGCCGGAGATACGCAGTATTTT. Translated, it gives CIGGEQGAGDTQYF. The V gene is TRBV29-1, the J gene TRBJ2-3; TRBD1 aligns across 9 bases. Per germline, CDR1 SQVTM and CDR2 ANQGSEA. This CDR3 comprises 14 residues.

This chain joins TRBV10-3 and TRBJ1-6; 11 bases are shared with TRBD1. This CDR3 comprises 15 residues. The J segment lost 5 bases and the V segment lost 7 bases, leaving 4 bases of the junction unmatched. Germline CDR1 is ENHRY and CDR2 is SYGVKD. In DNA form, the CDR3 reads TGTGCCATCACTCCGGGACAGGGGGATAATTCACCCCTCCACTTT. Translating gives CAITPGQGDNSPLHF.

The chain links TRBV24-1 to TRBJ2-1; 8 bases agree with TRBD2. The germline V gene encodes CDR1 KGHDR and CDR2 SFDVKD. The CDR3 sequence is 17 residues long. V gave up 4 bases and J gave up 5 bases; unmatched junction bases: 12. CDR3 region: CATSDPWVGGGNNEQFF. In DNA, the CDR3 is TGTGCCACCAGTGACCCCTGGGTTGGCGGGGGGAACAATGAGCAGTTCTTC.

DNA for the CDR3: TGTGCCAGCAGTTCCGGGGGGGAGCAGTTCTTC. It is translated as CASSSGGEQFF. This chain connects TRBV28 to TRBJ2-1; 7 bases match TRBD2. Trimming took 4 bases from V and 10 from J; bases not matched to a gene: 1. The CDR3 sequence is 11 residues long. CDR1 and CDR2 (germline): MDHEN, SYDVKM.

The rearrangement joins TRBV28 to TRBJ1-4, with 9 positions matching TRBD1. The CDR3 runs to 15 residues. V dropped 2 bases and J dropped 10; count of bases not matched to a gene: 8. Germline CDR1 and CDR2: MDHEN and SYDVKM. The chain's CDR3 is CASSLQGQGGGKLFF. CDR3 bases: TGTGCCAGCAGTTTACAGGGACAGGGAGGAGGAAAACTGTTTTTT.

The V and J genes are TRBV6-5 and TRBJ2-7; D unclear. In germline, CDR1 is MNHEY, CDR2 SVGAGI. Between the trimmed V and J ends, which lost 0 bases and 3 bases, there was a span of 6 bases. The CDR3 spans 13 residues. The CDR3 protein is CASSYSSDYEQYF. The CDR3 coding sequence is TGTGCCAGCAGTTACTCGTCAGACTACGAGCAGTACTTC.

The chain is built from TRBV19 and TRBJ1-1; tentative D call: TRBD1 (5 bases). Deletions cut 1 base from V and 2 bases from J, with 8 bases between. The CDR3 length is 14 residues. CDR1 is LNHDA, CDR2 SQIVND, per germline (reference sequence). The CDR3 spells CASSIGRGNTEAFF. Here the CDR3 DNA reads TGTGCCAGTAGTATAGGTAGGGGTAACACTGAAGCTTTCTTT.

This clone was recorded a few times. In nucleotides, the CDR3 is TGTGCCAGCAGTTACTCGTTACGGGCAGACAATTCACCCCTCCACTTT. The encoded protein is CASSYSLRADNSPLHF. This chain links TRBV6-5 with TRBJ1-6; no firm D call. Germline V gene data show CDR1 as MNHEY and CDR2 as SVGAGI. CDR3 size: 16 residues. Trimming cost V 0 bases and J 7 bases, with 13 bases left between them.

The chain recombines TRBV2 with TRBJ1-5; TRBD1 aligns across 8 bases. J gave up 3 bases and V 6 bases, and 1 base lay outside the gene matches. CDR1 is SNHLY and CDR2 is FYNNEI in the germline V gene. This CDR3 contains 13 residues. The CDR3 loop reads CASRTGVNQPQHF. CDR3 DNA sequence: TGTGCCAGCAGGACAGGGGTCAATCAGCCCCAGCATTTT.

The gene calls are TRBV28 and TRBJ2-2; tentatively, D is TRBD2 (6 bases). This CDR3 spans 14 amino acids. Germline values: CDR1 MDHEN, CDR2 SYDVKM. Between the trimmed V and J ends, which lost 6 bases and 5 bases, there was a span of 13 bases. The CDR3 loop reads CASRYGRVTGELFF. The CDR3 DNA sequence: TGTGCCAGCAGGTACGGGAGAGTTACCGGGGAGCTGTTTTTT.

This chain connects TRBV6-1 to TRBJ1-1; D is unclear. V lost 2 bases and J 1 base, leaving 8 bases between the germline ends. Germline V lookup: CDR1 MNHNS, CDR2 SASEGT. The CDR3 spans 14 residues. CDR3 nucleotides: TGTGCCAGCAGTGAACCGCGGGGGAACACTGAAGCTTTCTTT. Protein: CASSEPRGNTEAFF.

This chain joins TRBV5-1 and TRBJ2-1; D possibly corresponds to TRBD1 (5 bases). Looked up from germline, CDR1 is SGHRS and CDR2 is YFSETQ. The CDR3 sequence is 16 residues long. Trimming took off 0 bases at V and 0 bases at J, with 10 bases between the two ends. The CDR3 bases are TGCGCCAGCAGCTTGGAGTACAGGAGCTCCTACAATGAGCAGTTCTTC. Amino acid sequence: CASSLEYRSSYNEQFF.

V usage is TRBV24-1 and J usage is TRBJ2-1; 7 bases fit TRBD2. This CDR3 contains 17 residues. Trimming at V came to 0 bases and at J to 8 bases, leaving 12 bases not matched to a gene. In germline, CDR1 is KGHDR, CDR2 SFDVKD. The CDR3 is CATSDLINPRGVDEQFF. In DNA, the CDR3 is TGTGCCACCAGTGATTTGATAAACCCTCGGGGGGTCGATGAGCAGTTCTTC.

The rearrangement joins TRBV6-2 or TRBV6-3 to TRBJ2-7; TRBD2 might be the D (6 bases). This CDR3 has 15 amino acids. Germline CDR1 and CDR2: MNHEY and SVGEGT. V lost 2 bases and J lost 4, with 15 bases in between. The DNA for the CDR3 is TGTGCCAGCAGTTACGGTGGAGCGGGCGGATACGAGCAGTACTTC. Translation: CASSYGGAGGYEQYF.